This T cell receptor (beta chain) was identified in a study of T cell responses to AZD1222 COVID-19 vaccine. Repertoires were generated with immunoSEQ multiplex PCR, while TCRdb's copy carries only in-frame clones and drops some. The sample includes 150,000 or so clones, roughly 93% of them seen just once. The CDR3 totals 13 residues. Trimming shortened V by 3 bases and J by 4 bases, and 10 bases separated the two germline ends. CDR1 and CDR2 (germline): SGHRS, YFSETQ. Worth noting for this clone: What it recognizes is unknown.

Study results and caveats: Only 5 or 6 people who got AZD1222 tested seropositive at baseline. Across spike, vaccine-associated CD4 TCRs were found, dominant at 160-218 and 743-854. With two AZD1222 doses given, Spike-specific TCR breadth and depth both rose. It should be noted that donors were predominantly white British and more often female, and clonal diversity was possibly underestimated.

This specimen was peripheral blood, taken 28 days after the second AZD1222 dose. The rearrangement uses TRBV5-1 and TRBJ1-2, with unresolved D. This TCR was sampled from an adult who received the AZD1222 COVID-19 vaccine. CDR3 amino acids: CASSSGRLYGYTF. CDR3 nucleotides: TGCGCCAGCAGCTCCGGGCGGCTCTATGGCTACACCTTC.